The rows below give T cell receptor beta chains drawn from one sample of a study of cytomegalovirus exposure and HLA in healthy donors. Generated by immunoSEQ multiplex PCR, the TCRdb table keeps only in-frame clones and is missing some. The sample lists nearly 200,000 clones, approximately 87% occurring once. The sample consisted of PBMCs. The origin of the receptors is a man aged 25 to 45 in good health and CMV-seronegative. CDR3s include the opening cysteine and the closing phenylalanine or tryptophan. A D gene is named only where the DNA matches it firmly. Not every row has a clone size; where given, it reads once, few, many or a size class.

size	D	V	J	DNA	CDR3
-	TRBD2	TRBV5-1	TRBJ2-2	TGCGCCAGCAGGGGCACTGCGGGAGGGCTGTTTTTT	CASRGTAGGLFF
-	-	TRBV19	TRBJ1-4	TGTGCCAGTAGTAGTGGACAAACCTCGATTAATGAAAAACTGTTTTTT	CASSSGQTSINEKLFF
few	TRBD2	TRBV18	TRBJ2-1	TGTGCCAGCTCACTGGCCGGCGGGAGGGCCCCCAATGAGCAGTTCTTC	CASSLAGGRAPNEQFF
-	-	TRBV20-1	TRBJ1-1	TGCAGTGGATACGGGAACACTGAAGCTTTCTTT	CSGYGNTEAFF
-	TRBD2	TRBV5-1	TRBJ2-3	TGCGCCAGCAGCTTGCCTTCAACGGGACTAGCGGGAGAAATAGCTAGCACAGATACGCAGTATTTT	CASSLPSTGLAGEIASTDTQYF
-	TRBD1	TRBV7-9	TRBJ1-4	TGTTCCAGCAGCTTAGCAGGAACAGGGGTCCTGGGTGGGAAACTGTTTTTT	CSSSLAGTGVLGGKLFF
-	-	TRBV14	TRBJ1-6	TGTGCCAGCAGCCAAGCAGGGTATAATTCACCCCTCCACTTT	CASSQAGYNSPLHF
-	TRBD2	TRBV28	TRBJ2-1	TGTGCCAGCAGTTTACCGACTAGCGGGAGTATTTACAATGAGCAGTTCTTC	CASSLPTSGSIYNEQFF
-	TRBD2	TRBV30	TRBJ2-5	TGTGCCTGGAGCGAAGCCTTGGGACTAGCGGGAGATTTTCCAGAGACCCAGTACTTC	CAWSEALGLAGDFPETQYF
-	TRBD1	TRBV11-3	TRBJ2-7	TGTGCCAGCAGCCCCAGAGGCAGGGGGCGTTCCTACGAGCAGTACTTC	CASSPRGRGRSYEQYF
-	-	TRBV25-1	TRBJ2-1	TGTGCCACTACACCGCCGGAGGGCAGCTACAATGAGCAGTTCTTC	CATTPPEGSYNEQFF
once	-	TRBV14	TRBJ2-7	TGTGCCAGCAGCCTTAGTTCCTACGAGCAGTACTTC	CASSLSSYEQYF
-	TRBD1	TRBV19	TRBJ2-4	TGTGCCAGTAGTATTTCGGGGACAGGGGGCAGGATAGCCAAAAACATTCAGTACTTC	CASSISGTGGRIAKNIQYF
-	-	TRBV25-1	TRBJ2-7	TGTGCCAGCATGTCCTCTTTTAACTACGAGCAGTACTTC	CASMSSFNYEQYF
-	-	TRBV5-4	TRBJ1-1	TGTGCCAGCAGCTTGGAGACTAACACTGAAGCTTTCTTT	CASSLETNTEAFF
-	-	TRBV6-1	TRBJ1-2	TGTGCCAGCAGTGAGAGGACAGAGAGAGGGTATGGCTACACCTTC	CASSERTERGYGYTF
few	-	TRBV19	TRBJ2-2	TGTGCCAGTACCCGAAGGGGGGGAGGGCGGGAAGTCACCGGGGAGCTGTTTTTT	CASTRRGGGREVTGELFF
-	-	TRBV28	TRBJ2-2	TGTGCCAGTGTTAGGGGCAGTAACACCGGGGAGCTGTTTTTT	CASVRGSNTGELFF
-	TRBD1	TRBV7-9	TRBJ2-7	TGTGCCAGCAGCTTACCCTGGACAGGGGGACGCTACGAGCAGTACTTC	CASSLPWTGGRYEQYF
-	TRBD1	TRBV30	TRBJ1-2	TGTGCCTGGAGCCGGGACAGGCCTCATGGCTACACCTTC	CAWSRDRPHGYTF
few	TRBD1	TRBV28	TRBJ2-7	TGTGCCAGCACTGGGACAGGATGTTTC	CASTGTGCF
-	TRBD2	TRBV29-1	TRBJ2-3	TGCAGCGTCCAGAAGGCTAGCGGGAGAACAGATACGCAGTATTTT	CSVQKASGRTDTQYF
-	TRBD2	TRBV4-2	TRBJ2-1	TGTGCCAGCAGCCAAGATTGGACTAGCGGTGGGAATGAGCAGTTCTTC	CASSQDWTSGGNEQFF
once	TRBD1	TRBV6-1	TRBJ1-2	TGTGCCAGCAGTGAGATGGGACAGGGGGCAGAAGGCTACACCTTC	CASSEMGQGAEGYTF
-	TRBD2	TRBV2	TRBJ2-3	TGTGCCAGCAGGACTAGCGGGAACACAGATACGCAGTATTTT	CASRTSGNTDTQYF
once	TRBD1	TRBV25-1	TRBJ1-1	TGTGCCAGCAGAACAGGGGGCAGAGGTAACACTGAAGCTTTCTTT	CASRTGGRGNTEAFF
-	TRBD2	TRBV5-1	TRBJ2-5	TGCGCCAGCAGCCCGACAGCGGGGGGGCCACAGACCCAGTACTTC	CASSPTAGGPQTQYF
-	-	TRBV30	TRBJ2-3	TGTGCCTGGAGTGCCCGGACAGATCCTAGCACAGATACGCAGTATTTT	CAWSARTDPSTDTQYF
-	-	TRBV6-5	TRBJ2-7	TGTGCCAGCAGCACAGGGTGGGCCTACGAGCAGTACTTC	CASSTGWAYEQYF
few	-	TRBV5-3	TRBJ2-7	TGTGCCAGAAGCCTTGGCAGGGACGGGGGGCACCGAGGGGAGCAGTACTTC	CARSLGRDGGHRGEQYF
-	-	TRBV19	TRBJ2-1	TGTGCCAGTAGTGTACAGGGCTACAATGAGCAGTTCTTC	CASSVQGYNEQFF
-	-	TRBV6-1	TRBJ1-1	TGTGCCAGCAGTGACTCGACAGGACTGAACACTGAAGCTTTCTTT	CASSDSTGLNTEAFF
-	TRBD1	TRBV5-1	TRBJ1-1	TGCGCCAGCAGCTTTTCCGGGACAGGGAACACTGAAGCTTTCTTT	CASSFSGTGNTEAFF
once	-	TRBV7-2	TRBJ2-3	TGTGCCAGCAGCTTAGGTCCCAGGGTGGCAGATACGCAGTATTTT	CASSLGPRVADTQYF
few	-	TRBV7-9	TRBJ2-7	TGTGCCAGCACGGCAGGGGACTACGAGCAGTACTTC	CASTAGDYEQYF
-	-	TRBV5-8	TRBJ2-5	TGTGCCAGCAGCTTTTGGGGGGAGCAAGAGACCCAGTACTTC	CASSFWGEQETQYF
-	-	TRBV19	TRBJ1-2	TGTGCCAGTAGTATAGATCTGCAGGGGAACTATGGCTACACCTTC	CASSIDLQGNYGYTF
-	-	TRBV30	TRBJ1-1	TGTGCCTGGAGTGGGGCTCCTGAAGCTTTCTTT	CAWSGAPEAFF
-	-	TRBV5-1	TRBJ1-5	TGCGCCAGCAGCTCCGGGGGGGGCAATCAGCCCCAGCATTTT	CASSSGGGNQPQHF
-	-	TRBV25-1	TRBJ2-1	TGTGCCAGCAGTGACTTACGACAGGCTAGCTACAATGAGCAGTTCTTC	CASSDLRQASYNEQFF
-	-	TRBV7-2	TRBJ1-4	TGTGCCAGCAGCCCCGGGAGATCAGAAAAACTGTTTTTT	CASSPGRSEKLFF
-	-	TRBV4-3	TRBJ2-3	TGCGCCAGCAGCCAAGATCAAGGTCCATCGGGGTTCACAGATACGCAGTATTTT	CASSQDQGPSGFTDTQYF
-	TRBD1	TRBV5-1	TRBJ1-2	TGCGCCAGCAGCTACGCCGGGACAGGGGATGGCTACACCTTC	CASSYAGTGDGYTF
few	-	TRBV18	TRBJ1-2	TGTGCCAGCTCACCAGAGGGAGCTAACTATGGCTACACCTTC	CASSPEGANYGYTF
-	-	TRBV28	TRBJ1-3	TGTGCCAGTCTTGTAACAAATGGAAACACCATATATTTT	CASLVTNGNTIYF
-	-	TRBV20-1	TRBJ2-4	TGCAGTGCTAGGTGGGGGGACATTCAGTACTTC	CSARWGDIQYF
-	TRBD1	TRBV28	TRBJ2-5	TGTGCCAGCAGTAGACCCCGGACAGGGGGCTTAGAGACCCAGTACTTC	CASSRPRTGGLETQYF
-	TRBD1	TRBV7-2	TRBJ1-5	TGTGCCAGCAGCCTGACGAAGGGACAGGGGCCCCAGCATTTT	CASSLTKGQGPQHF
-	TRBD2	TRBV6-5	TRBJ2-1	TGTGCCAGCAGTGAAGGACCGCGGGAGCTTGAGCAGTTCTTC	CASSEGPRELEQFF
few	-	TRBV11-3	TRBJ2-1	TGTGCCAGCAGCGACAGAAGCTCCTACAATGAGCAGTTCTTC	CASSDRSSYNEQFF
-	-	TRBV5-1	TRBJ1-1	TGCGCCAGCAGGGACCCTCGGGGAATCACTGAAGCTTTCTTT	CASRDPRGITEAFF
-	TRBD1	TRBV6-4	TRBJ2-6	TGTGCCAGCAGTGAGGACAGGGGGTCTGGGGCCAACGTCCTGACTTTC	CASSEDRGSGANVLTF
-	-	TRBV6-5	TRBJ2-3	TGTGCCAGCAGTCAATCTAGCAGGAACCGAGATACGCAGTATTTT	CASSQSSRNRDTQYF